Presented here are 28 T cell receptor beta chains from one specimen sequenced in a study of early T cells in non-severe SARS-CoV-2 infection (dated by TCRdb to the early 2020s). Library preparation used 5' RACE. Instrument used: NextSeq 500. TCRdb applied fastp at Q25 and MiXCR to the public reads, then kept only in-frame beta chains. Each CDR3 protein appears once, grouped with its most common genes and DNA. The sample has around 77,000 distinct CDR3 sequences on record, more than 14% of them singletons. The ten largest clones add up to roughly 4.3% of the sample. The source material was whole blood, sampled at baseline. These receptors were obtained from an adult who was a healthcare worker with PCR-confirmed SARS-CoV-2 infection or an uninfected control (not recorded which).

In this sample, this clonotype turned up a few times. One end of the junction does not line up with germline, which may come from a read error. The chain carries TRBV10-2 and TRBJ2-2; D may match TRBD1 or TRBD2 (5 bases each). Germline V gene sequence: CDR1 WSHSY, CDR2 SAAADI. The CDR3 spans 13 residues. DNA for the CDR3: TGCGCCAGCACCAGGGCGAACACCGGGGAGCTGGTTTTT. Translating gives CASTRANTGELVF.

This clonotype was seen ten or more times. This chain links TRBV27 with TRBJ2-5; D is possibly TRBD1 (5 bases). The CDR3 contains 13 residues. Germline V CDR1 and CDR2: MNHEY, SMNVEV (reference sequence). The ends were cut back, 3 bases at V and 7 bases at J, with 12 bases in the middle. CDR3 protein: CASSLIQAATQYF. The DNA of the CDR3 is TGTGCCAGCAGTTTGATACAGGCAGCGACCCAGTACTTC.

The CDR3 sequence is CASSLREKLFF. CDR3 DNA: TGTGCCAGCAGCCTTAGAGAAAAACTGTTTTTT. The V gene is TRBV12-3 or TRBV12-4, the J gene TRBJ1-4; D is ambiguous. The germline V and J ends were trimmed by 6 bases and 8 bases, with 7 bases remaining between them. The CDR3 totals 11 residues.

The chain recombines TRBV11-2 with TRBJ2-1; D not resolved. CDR1 is SGHAT and CDR2 is FQNNGV in the germline V gene. The CDR3 covers 12 residues. With 0 bases removed from V and 9 bases from J, the gap between germline ends came to 6 bases. CDR3 protein: CASSLEGFEQFF. The CDR3 region has the DNA TGTGCCAGCAGCTTAGAAGGGTTTGAGCAGTTCTTC.

This clonotype has more than one count but fewer than ten. This chain joins TRBV28 and TRBJ1-5, with TRBD1 matching over 7 bases. The CDR3 is 13 residues long. V lost 2 bases, J lost 11 bases, and 6 bases stayed unmatched. CDR1 is MDHEN and CDR2 is SYDVKM in the germline V gene. The CDR3 spells CASSLPLQGAQHF. As DNA, the CDR3 is TGTGCCAGCAGTTTACCACTTCAGGGGGCCCAGCATTTT. Filled out from reference TRBV28 and TRBJ1-5, the complete variable domain reads DVKVTQSSRYLVKRTGEKVFLECVQDMDHENMFWYRQDPGLGLRLIYFSYDVKMKEKGDIPEGYSVSREKKERFSLILESASTNQTSMYLCASSLPLQGAQHFGDGTRLSIL.

Ten or more counts support this clonotype. The rearrangement uses TRBV30 and TRBJ2-7; no clear D gene. Germline-derived CDR1 and CDR2 are GTSNPN and SVGIG (reference sequence). Trimming pared 3 bases from V and 0 bases from J, leaving 12 bases between. The CDR3 loop spans 14 amino acids. The CDR3 nucleotides read TGTGCCTGGAGCTCGGACCGGGTCTCCTACGAGCAGTACTTC. Its protein product is CAWSSDRVSYEQYF.

The V and J genes are TRBV4-1 and TRBJ2-3; TRBD1 aligns across 8 bases. The germline gives CDR1 MGHRA, CDR2 YSYEKL. V was pared by 0 bases and J by 3 bases, with 8 bases of the junction left unmatched. CDR3 size: 17 residues. This chain's CDR3 is CASSQDHGGQETDTQYF. DNA of the CDR3: TGCGCCAGCAGCCAAGATCACGGGGGACAGGAAACAGATACGCAGTATTTT.

This clonotype came up a few times. The V gene is TRBV5-4, the J gene TRBJ2-1, with 8 positions matching TRBD2. Germline lookup yields CDR1 SGHNT and CDR2 YYREEE (reference sequence). This CDR3 has 17 residues. V lost 0 bases and J lost 3; bases outside the gene matches: 8. CDR3 sequence: CASSLGVSGAYYNEQFF. The CDR3 DNA reads TGTGCCAGCAGCTTGGGGGTTAGCGGGGCCTACTACAATGAGCAGTTCTTC.

The V gene is TRBV20-1, the J gene TRBJ2-5, with 9 bases identical to TRBD1. J gave up 5 bases and V 6 bases, and 10 bases lay outside the gene matches. The CDR3 spans 14 residues. Germline CDR1 is DFQATT and CDR2 is SNEGSKA (reference sequence). Here the CDR3 DNA reads TGCAGTGCGCGTCGGGACAGGGCGCGGGAGACCCAGTACTTC. The encoded protein is CSARRDRARETQYF.

The chain carries TRBV15 and TRBJ1-4, with 8 bases that match TRBD1. With V trimmed by 4 bases and J by 3 bases, 4 bases remained unmatched. CDR1 is LNHNV, CDR2 YYDKDF, per germline (reference sequence). This CDR3 contains 15 residues. In DNA, the CDR3 is TGTGCCACCAGCATTGGACAGGGCCCTAATGAAAAACTGTTTTTT. Encoded protein: CATSIGQGPNEKLFF.

This clonotype appeared a few times. The chain links TRBV6-2 or TRBV6-3 to TRBJ2-7, with D possibly called TRBD1 or TRBD2 (5 bases each). V was cut by 6 bases and J by 1 base, with 13 bases left in between. The CDR3 spans 14 residues. Germline CDR1 reads MNHEY; CDR2 reads SVGEGT. CDR3 sequence reads: CASSAGTESYEQYF. CDR3 nucleotides: TGTGCCAGCAGCGCAGGGACCGAGTCCTACGAGCAGTACTTC.

The chain combines TRBV4-1 with TRBJ2-7; tentatively, D is TRBD1 (6 bases). This CDR3 has 14 residues. The germline V and J ends were trimmed by 1 base and 3 bases, with 10 bases remaining between them. CDR1 is MGHRA and CDR2 is YSYEKL in the germline V gene. For the CDR3, the DNA is TGCGCCAGCAGCCAAGTTGGACAGTTCTACGAGCAGTACTTC. Its translation: CASSQVGQFYEQYF.

This clonotype was counted a few times. The gene calls are TRBV27 and TRBJ2-7; D assignment may be TRBD1 or TRBD2 (7 bases each). This CDR3 contains 15 residues. Germline V gene data show CDR1 as MNHEY and CDR2 as SMNVEV (reference sequence). Trimming removed 7 bases at V and 2 bases at J, with 18 bases between. The CDR3 DNA follows: TGTGCCAGCAAGCGGGGACAGACCCATCCCTACGAGCAGTACTTC. It yields the protein CASKRGQTHPYEQYF.

This clonotype was seen only a few times. The chain couples TRBV29-1 to TRBJ1-2; D uncertain. The CDR3 is 14 amino acids. V lost 4 bases and J lost 0, with 12 bases in between. Germline assignment: CDR1 SQVTM and CDR2 ANQGSEA. The CDR3, as DNA: TGCAGCGTTGGTAAATCTTATCCTAACTATGGCTACACCTTC. Translation: CSVGKSYPNYGYTF.

At least ten counts were recorded for this clonotype. The chain joins TRBV6-4 to TRBJ2-1; 11 bases line up with TRBD2. V lost 2 bases, J lost 8 bases, and 5 bases stayed unmatched. The CDR3 length is 15 residues. Germline loops: CDR1 MRHNA, CDR2 SNTAGT. This CDR3 reads CASSDLAGGRDEQFF. CDR3 in DNA: TGTGCCAGCAGTGACCTAGCGGGAGGCCGGGATGAGCAGTTCTTC.

This clonotype was observed at least ten times. The chain employs TRBV20-1 and TRBJ2-7, with D perhaps assigned TRBD1 or TRBD2 (5 bases each). Trimming pared 6 bases from V and 1 base from J, leaving 16 bases between. Germline V gives CDR1 DFQATT, CDR2 SNEGSKA (reference sequence). CDR3 length equals 14 residues. The CDR3 coding sequence is TGCAGTGCGAAGGGACCGGGCCCTTCCTACGAGCAGTACTTC. It specifies CSAKGPGPSYEQYF.

The chain couples TRBV25-1 to TRBJ2-5; a possible D gene is TRBD1 (6 bases). Per germline, CDR1 MGHDK and CDR2 SYGVNS. The CDR3 sequence is 14 residues long. V was trimmed by 1 base and J by 3 bases, leaving 9 bases between them. The CDR3 sequence is CASSEFRGKETQYF. The CDR3 DNA sequence: TGTGCCAGCAGTGAATTTAGGGGGAAAGAGACCCAGTACTTC.

The rearrangement uses TRBV7-8 and TRBJ2-1, with TRBD1 as a possible D gene (5 bases). V lost 5 bases, J lost 0 bases, and 14 bases lay in between. In germline, CDR1 is SGHVS, CDR2 FQNEAQ. This CDR3 is built from 16 residues. In DNA form, the CDR3 reads TGTGCCAGCAGCAGCAGGGATGTTAGCTCCTACAATGAGCAGTTCTTC. As protein: CASSSRDVSSYNEQFF.

This clonotype was found a few times. The chain combines TRBV7-8 with TRBJ2-1; D is undetermined. The V gene lost 5 bases and the J gene lost 2 bases, with 16 bases spanning the gap. The CDR3 spans 16 residues. Per germline, CDR1 SGHVS and CDR2 FQNEAQ. CDR3 DNA sequence: TGTGCCAGCAGCGCCAGACTCCCTGGGGCCTACAATGAGCAGTTCTTC. Its protein product is CASSARLPGAYNEQFF. Combining the CDR3 with reference TRBV7-8 and TRBJ2-1 gives the whole variable domain GAGVSQSPRYKVAKRGQDVALRCDPISGHVSLFWYQQALGQGPEFLTYFQNEAQLDKSGLPSDRFFAERPEGSVSTLKIQRTQQEDSAVYLCASSARLPGAYNEQFFGPGTRLTVL.

This clonotype has ten or more counts. The chain couples TRBV24-1 to TRBJ2-5; no clear D gene. The CDR3 covers 15 residues. Germline V gene lookup returns CDR1 KGHDR and CDR2 SFDVKD. Trimming shortened V by 3 bases and J by 3 bases, and 13 bases separated the two germline ends. The CDR3: CATSDPARTEETQYF. CDR3 DNA sequence: TGTGCCACCAGTGATCCCGCGCGAACCGAAGAGACCCAGTACTTC.

This clonotype was seen a few times. The chain has TRBV10-2 and TRBJ1-5; D gene unclear. Germline-derived CDR1 and CDR2 are WSHSY and SAAADI. The V gene lost 4 bases and the J gene lost 3 bases, with 7 bases spanning the gap. This CDR3 has 13 amino acids. The CDR3 loop is CASSGGPNQPQHF. DNA for the CDR3: TGCGCCAGCAGTGGAGGCCCCAATCAGCCCCAGCATTTT.

This clonotype turned up a few times. The rearrangement joins TRBV7-9 to TRBJ2-1; possible D gene TRBD1, 6 bases. The CDR3 contains 16 residues. Trimming removed 5 bases at V and 4 bases at J, with 18 bases between. The germline V gene has CDR1 SEHNR and CDR2 FQNEAQ (reference sequence). The CDR3 protein is CASSHPGGGRYNEQFF. CDR3 DNA: TGTGCCAGCAGCCATCCTGGTGGGGGCCGTTACAATGAGCAGTTCTTC.

This clonotype was seen a few times. V usage is TRBV4-1 and J usage is TRBJ2-6; TRBD1 agrees at 7 bases. Germline CDR1 MGHRA, CDR2 YSYEKL. This CDR3 has 18 amino acids. V lost 3 bases and J lost 0; bases outside the gene matches: 8. The CDR3 sequence: CASSHPPGGFSGANVLTF. CDR3 in DNA: TGCGCCAGCAGCCACCCCCCAGGGGGATTCTCTGGGGCCAACGTCCTGACTTTC.

This clonotype was found a few times. V and J are TRBV6-2 or TRBV6-3 and TRBJ2-1; TRBD2 aligns across 10 bases. This CDR3 spans 14 amino acids. Germline values: CDR1 MNHEY, CDR2 SVGEGT. Trimming took 7 bases from V and 1 from J; bases not matched to a gene: 1. The CDR3 loop reads CASTAGGSYNEQFF. In nucleotides, the CDR3 is TGTGCCAGCACAGCGGGGGGGTCCTACAATGAGCAGTTCTTC.

This clonotype was seen a few times. One junction end does not reproduce the germline sequence, and a read error may be involved. The chain links TRBV12-3 or TRBV12-4 to TRBJ2-5; 10 bases match TRBD1. The CDR3 runs 14 residues. The CDR3 spells CASREDRGQGTQYF. CDR3 nucleotide sequence: TGTGCCAGCAGGGAAGACAGGGGGCAAGGGACCCAGTACTTC.

This sequence joins TRBV29-1 and TRBJ2-1; D is unclear. The CDR3 is 10 residues long. V shed 6 bases and J shed 7 bases, with 7 bases lying between them. Germline V gives CDR1 SQVTM, CDR2 ANQGSEA. In DNA form, the CDR3 reads TGCAGCGTCACGATGAATGAGCAGTTCTTC. This gives the protein CSVTMNEQFF.

The CDR3 spells CATGEGVRYNEQFF. CDR3 nucleotide sequence: TGTGCCACCGGCGAGGGGGTCCGATACAATGAGCAGTTCTTC. V and J are TRBV24-1 and TRBJ2-1; TRBD1 might be the D (6 bases). V was trimmed by 9 bases and J by 4 bases, leaving 15 bases between them. This CDR3 region has 14 residues. Germline V gene lookup returns CDR1 KGHDR and CDR2 SFDVKD.

This sequence joins TRBV20-1 and TRBJ2-2; weak D call: TRBD1 (6 bases). This CDR3 contains 13 residues. Germline assignment: CDR1 DFQATT and CDR2 SNEGSKA (reference sequence). Trimming removed 4 bases from V and 3 bases from J, with 9 bases in between. The CDR3 region is CSANRADTGELFF. The CDR3 DNA reads TGCAGTGCTAACAGGGCGGACACCGGGGAGCTGTTTTTT.